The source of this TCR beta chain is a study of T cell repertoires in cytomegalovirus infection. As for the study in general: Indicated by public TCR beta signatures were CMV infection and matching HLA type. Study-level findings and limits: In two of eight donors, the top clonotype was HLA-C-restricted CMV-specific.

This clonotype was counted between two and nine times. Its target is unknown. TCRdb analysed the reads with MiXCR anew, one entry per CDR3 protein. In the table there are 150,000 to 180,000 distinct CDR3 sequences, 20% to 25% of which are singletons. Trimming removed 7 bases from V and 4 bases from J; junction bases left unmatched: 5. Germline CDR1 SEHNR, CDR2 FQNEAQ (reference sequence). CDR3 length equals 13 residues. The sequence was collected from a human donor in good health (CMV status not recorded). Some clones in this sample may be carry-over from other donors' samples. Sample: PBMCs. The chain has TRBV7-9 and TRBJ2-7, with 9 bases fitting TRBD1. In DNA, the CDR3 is TGTGCCAGCACCCCGGGGACAGGGTACGAGCAGTACTTC. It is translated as CASTPGTGYEQYF.